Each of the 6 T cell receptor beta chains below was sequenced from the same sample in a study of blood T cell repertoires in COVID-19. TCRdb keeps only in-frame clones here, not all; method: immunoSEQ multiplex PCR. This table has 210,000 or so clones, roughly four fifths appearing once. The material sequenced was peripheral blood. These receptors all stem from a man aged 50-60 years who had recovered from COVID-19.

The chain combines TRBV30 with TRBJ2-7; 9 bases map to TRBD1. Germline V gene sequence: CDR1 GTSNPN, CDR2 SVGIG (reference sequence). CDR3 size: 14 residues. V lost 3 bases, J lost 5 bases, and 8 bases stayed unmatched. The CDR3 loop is CAWSAGTGYHEQYF. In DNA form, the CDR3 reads TGTGCCTGGAGCGCCGGGACAGGGTACCACGAGCAGTACTTC.

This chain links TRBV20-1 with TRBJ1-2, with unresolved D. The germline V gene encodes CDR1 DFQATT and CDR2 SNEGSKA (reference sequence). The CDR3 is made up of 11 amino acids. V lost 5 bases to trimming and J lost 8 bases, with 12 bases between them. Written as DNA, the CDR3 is TGCAGTGCTTCGCGGGCGCGGGGCTACACCTTC. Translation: CSASRARGYTF.

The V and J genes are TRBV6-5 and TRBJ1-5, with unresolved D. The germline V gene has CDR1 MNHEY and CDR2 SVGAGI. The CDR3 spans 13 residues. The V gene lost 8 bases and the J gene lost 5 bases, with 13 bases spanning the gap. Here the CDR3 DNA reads TGTGCCAGCGTCGTGAGCGGCCATCAGCCCCAGCATTTT. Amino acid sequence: CASVVSGHQPQHF.

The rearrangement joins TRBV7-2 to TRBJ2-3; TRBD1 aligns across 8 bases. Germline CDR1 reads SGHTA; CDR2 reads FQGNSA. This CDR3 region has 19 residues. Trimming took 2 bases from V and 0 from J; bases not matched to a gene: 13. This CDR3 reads CASSLRGGQGAWSTDTQYF. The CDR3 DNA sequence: TGTGCCAGCAGCTTACGAGGGGGGCAGGGGGCTTGGAGCACAGATACGCAGTATTTT.

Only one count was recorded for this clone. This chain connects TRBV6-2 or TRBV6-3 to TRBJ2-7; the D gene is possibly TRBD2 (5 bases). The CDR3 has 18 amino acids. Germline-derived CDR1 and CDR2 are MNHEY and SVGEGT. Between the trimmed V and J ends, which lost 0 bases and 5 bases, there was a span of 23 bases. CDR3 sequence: CASSYSLSRDYPRDEQYF. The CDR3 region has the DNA TGTGCCAGCAGTTACTCATTAAGCCGCGACTATCCTAGGGACGAGCAGTACTTC.

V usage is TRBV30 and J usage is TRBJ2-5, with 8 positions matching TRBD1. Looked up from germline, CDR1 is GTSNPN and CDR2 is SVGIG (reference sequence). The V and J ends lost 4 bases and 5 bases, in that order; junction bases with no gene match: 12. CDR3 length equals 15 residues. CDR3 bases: TGTGCCTGGAATTTCGGACAGGGAGTAGGGGAGACCCAGTACTTC. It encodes CAWNFGQGVGETQYF.